The 29 T cell receptor beta chains presented below share a single source sample, sequenced in a study of CD8 T cells in ankylosing spondylitis. TCRdb re-called the 5' RACE reads through MiXCR, storing one row per CDR3 protein. The table shows about 130,000 distinct CDR3 sequences, with roughly 7.3% occurring only once. Sequencing was carried out using blood, either unsorted or a sorted T cell fraction (not recorded which). Source of these receptors: a male donor with ankylosing spondylitis or in good health (not recorded which).

The sample holds many counts of this clonotype. CDR3 sequence (DNA): TGTGCCAGCAGCCGAAACAGGGGGCCAAACATTCAGTACTTC. Its translation: CASSRNRGPNIQYF. V is TRBV14 and J is TRBJ2-4, with 9 bases that match TRBD1. Trimming at V came to 4 bases and at J to 6 bases, leaving 4 bases not matched to a gene. Germline loops: CDR1 SGHDN, CDR2 FVKESK. The length of the CDR3 is 14 residues.

This clonotype was picked up many times. This chain joins TRBV9 and TRBJ2-5; 8 bases line up with TRBD2. The germline gives CDR1 SGDLS, CDR2 YYNGEE. The length of the CDR3 is 15 residues. Unmatched junction bases numbered 8, after V lost 2 bases and J lost 5 bases. The CDR3 protein is CASSVTTSVRETQYF. The CDR3 DNA reads as TGTGCCAGCAGCGTTACGACTAGCGTTCGGGAGACCCAGTACTTC.

In its sample, this clonotype was seen many times. The rearrangement links TRBV5-1 to TRBJ2-1, with D perhaps matching TRBD2 (7 bases). V gave up 5 bases and J gave up 5 bases, with 11 bases separating them. The CDR3 runs to 13 residues. CDR1 SGHRS and CDR2 YFSETQ come from the germline V gene. CDR3 amino acids: CASRKGGDNEQFF. The CDR3 DNA is TGCGCCAGCAGAAAAGGGGGGGACAATGAGCAGTTCTTC.

This clonotype was seen at least ten times. J is TRBJ2-7 and V is TRBV12-3 or TRBV12-4; D is uncertain. The CDR3 has 12 amino acids. V was trimmed by 1 base and J by 7 bases, leaving 8 bases between them. The CDR3 reads CASSLGQTEQYF. The CDR3, as DNA: TGTGCCAGCAGTTTAGGGCAGACAGAGCAGTACTTC.

This clonotype was observed many times. The rearrangement uses TRBV20-1 and TRBJ2-4; TRBD2 might be the D (6 bases). Per the germline V gene, CDR1 is DFQATT and CDR2 is SNEGSKA (reference sequence). V was trimmed by 1 base and J by 0 bases, leaving 10 bases between them. The CDR3 spans 15 residues. The DNA for the CDR3 is TGCAGTGCTAGAGCGGCGGGACTAGCCAAAAACATTCAGTACTTC. Translating it yields CSARAAGLAKNIQYF.

This clonotype was seen ten or more times. The chain couples TRBV5-1 to TRBJ2-5, with 10 nucleotides matching TRBD2. CDR1 SGHRS and CDR2 YFSETQ come from the germline V gene. V gave up 2 bases and J gave up 1 base; unmatched junction bases: 2. CDR3 length: 15 amino acids. For the CDR3, the DNA is TGCGCCAGCAGCTTCGCTAGCGGGAGCCAAGAGACCCAGTACTTC. This encodes CASSFASGSQETQYF.

In this sample, this clonotype turned up many times. V and J are TRBV14 and TRBJ2-7; 10 nucleotides match TRBD2. Germline V gene lookup returns CDR1 SGHDN and CDR2 FVKESK. After removal of 0 bases from V and 2 bases from J, the junction contained 10 bases not matched to a gene. The CDR3 is 18 residues long. The CDR3 reads CASSQDIWKREGPYEQYF. The CDR3 coding sequence is TGTGCCAGCAGCCAAGATATCTGGAAGCGGGAGGGCCCCTACGAGCAGTACTTC.

This chain uses TRBV20-1 with TRBJ1-3, with D uncertain. The CDR3 has 12 amino acids. Trimming took 6 bases from V and 4 from J, leaving 10 bases between them. From germline, CDR1 is DFQATT and CDR2 SNEGSKA (reference sequence). The CDR3 region has the DNA TGCAGTGCAAAATTAGGGGGAAACACCATATATTTT. It codes for CSAKLGGNTIYF.

This clonotype was seen repeatedly, ten times or more. One end of the junction fails to match germline, which may point to a read error. The chain employs TRBV28 and TRBJ1-2; possibly TRBD1 for D (5 bases). Germline lookup yields CDR1 MDHEN and CDR2 SYDVKM. The CDR3 contains 13 residues. The chain's CDR3 is CASSPGPHMRRGF. The CDR3 DNA follows: TGTGCCAGCAGCCCGGGGCCGCATATGCGGAGAGGCTTC.

In this sample, this clonotype turned up many times. V and J are TRBV7-3 and TRBJ2-2; D is unclear. Germline V gene lookup returns CDR1 SGHTA and CDR2 FQGTGA. V was cut by 3 bases and J by 0 bases, with 5 bases left in between. The CDR3 has 14 residues. The CDR3 DNA follows: TGTGCCAGCAGCTTCGACCCGAACACCGGGGAGCTGTTTTTT. This sequence encodes CASSFDPNTGELFF.

This clonotype was seen at least ten times. The V gene is TRBV5-1, the J gene TRBJ2-1; the D gene is possibly TRBD1 (7 bases). CDR1 and CDR2 from the germline V gene are SGHRS and YFSETQ. Deletions cut 0 bases from V and 4 bases from J, with 11 bases between. The CDR3 totals 15 residues. CDR3 loop: CASSLAAGGYNEQFF. CDR3 nucleotides: TGCGCCAGCAGCTTGGCGGCAGGGGGGTACAATGAGCAGTTCTTC. The variable domain in full, completed from reference TRBV5-1 and TRBJ2-1, reads KAGVTQTPRYLIKTRGQQVTLSCSPISGHRSVSWYQQTPGQGLQFLFEYFSETQRNKGNFPGRFSGRQFSNSRSEMNVSTLELGDSALYLCASSLAAGGYNEQFFGPGTRLTVL.

The table lists this clonotype with many counts. This chain links TRBV7-3 with TRBJ2-1; 8 bases align to TRBD2. The V gene end was trimmed by 5 bases and the J gene end by 3 bases; junction bases not matched to a gene: 3. Per germline, CDR1 SGHTA and CDR2 FQGTGA. CDR3 length: 14 residues. DNA of the CDR3: TGTGCCAGCAGCCAAAGCGGGAGCTACAATGAGCAGTTCTTC. Translated, it gives CASSQSGSYNEQFF.

In this sample, this clonotype turned up many times. The chain employs TRBV3-1 and TRBJ2-1, with D unresolved. The CDR3 has 12 amino acids. Deletions cut 5 bases from V and 14 bases from J, with 16 bases between. Germline V gene sequence: CDR1 LGHDT, CDR2 YNNKEL (reference sequence). DNA of the CDR3: TGTGCCAGCAGCGCCCAGGTCAGCGTCAAGTTCTTC. This codes for CASSAQVSVKFF.

There are many counts of this clonotype. The chain couples TRBV5-1 to TRBJ1-1; D may be TRBD1 (6 bases). V was trimmed by 4 bases and J by 1 base, leaving 17 bases between them. Per germline, CDR1 SGHRS and CDR2 YFSETQ. The CDR3 totals 16 residues. The CDR3 nucleotides read TGCGCCAGCAGCAGGACACAGGGCTCTGCGAACACTGAAGCTTTCTTT. The encoded protein is CASSRTQGSANTEAFF.

This clonotype was detected ten times or more. This chain joins TRBV5-1 and TRBJ1-2, with D perhaps TRBD1 (6 bases). The CDR3 is made up of 15 amino acids. In germline, CDR1 is SGHRS, CDR2 YFSETQ. V lost 1 base, J lost 0 bases, and 10 bases lay in between. The CDR3 coding sequence is TGCGCCAGCAGCTTGCAGTCAGGGGCTAACTATGGCTACACCTTC. Protein sequence: CASSLQSGANYGYTF.

This clonotype has ten or more counts. The rearrangement joins TRBV7-2 to TRBJ2-1, with D maybe TRBD2 (6 bases). This CDR3 has 15 amino acids. CDR1 is SGHTA and CDR2 is FQGNSA in the germline V gene. V was cut by 4 bases and J by 5 bases, with 15 bases left in between. The CDR3 protein is CASSSAGTQNNEQFF. DNA of the CDR3: TGTGCCAGCAGCTCCGCCGGGACTCAGAACAATGAGCAGTTCTTC.

This clonotype was seen repeatedly, ten times or more. The rearrangement uses TRBV5-5 and TRBJ1-3, with D possibly matching TRBD1 (6 bases). V dropped 3 bases and J dropped 0 bases, with 13 bases sitting between them. This CDR3 is 16 amino acids long. Germline assignment: CDR1 SGHKS and CDR2 YYEKEE (reference sequence). The CDR3 loop reads CASSWGRGSSGNTIYF. DNA of the CDR3: TGTGCCAGCAGCTGGGGCAGGGGATCCTCTGGAAACACCATATATTTT.

In this sample, this clonotype turned up many times. This chain connects TRBV7-9 to TRBJ2-7, with a tentative D call TRBD2 (6 bases). Trimming cost V 2 bases and J 6 bases, with 11 bases left between them. Germline assignment: CDR1 SEHNR and CDR2 FQNEAQ (reference sequence). The CDR3 length is 13 residues. The CDR3 DNA is TGTGCCAGCAGCTTAACGGGAGTGGCCGAGCAGTACTTC. The encoded protein is CASSLTGVAEQYF. Complete variable domain (other parts from reference TRBV7-9 and TRBJ2-7): DTGVSQNPRHKITKRGQNVTFRCDPISEHNRLYWYRQTLGQGPEFLTYFQNEAQLEKSRLLSDRFSAERPKGSFSTLEIQRTEQGDSAMYLCASSLTGVAEQYFGPGTRLTVT.

This clonotype was counted ten times or more. V gene TRBV5-6 combines with J gene TRBJ2-7; D call uncertain. Trimming left V 4 bases short and J 3 bases short, with 14 bases between. This CDR3 has 14 residues. Germline values: CDR1 SGHDT, CDR2 YYEEEE. CDR3: CASSETPKYYEQYF. Written as DNA, the CDR3 is TGTGCCAGCAGCGAGACTCCTAAATACTACGAGCAGTACTTC.

In its sample, this clonotype was seen many times. This chain uses TRBV20-1 with TRBJ2-5; D uncertain. CDR1 DFQATT and CDR2 SNEGSKA come from the germline V gene (reference sequence). V lost 6 bases and J lost 5, with 13 bases in between. The CDR3 is made up of 12 amino acids. The DNA of the CDR3 is TGCAGTGCCCCCTCTGTATCGGAGACCCAGTACTTC. Amino acids: CSAPSVSETQYF.

Many counts were recorded for this clonotype. The V call is TRBV3-1, the J call TRBJ1-1; D is ambiguous. The CDR3 consists of 14 residues. CDR1 LGHDT and CDR2 YNNKEL come from the germline V gene (reference sequence). V lost 0 bases and J lost 0, with 5 bases in between. The DNA for the CDR3 is TGTGCCAGCAGCCAAGAGGTATTGAACACTGAAGCTTTCTTT. Residues: CASSQEVLNTEAFF.

The chain combines TRBV5-1 with TRBJ2-3; TRBD1 might be the D (6 bases). V lost 0 bases to trimming and J lost 1 base, with 9 bases between them. CDR1 and CDR2 (germline): SGHRS, YFSETQ. The CDR3 is made up of 15 amino acids. The CDR3 reads CASSLDWGRTDTQYF. The CDR3 bases are TGCGCCAGCAGCTTGGACTGGGGGCGCACAGATACGCAGTATTTT.

This clonotype was seen at least ten times. The rearrangement joins TRBV3-1 to TRBJ2-7, with D tentatively TRBD2 (6 bases). Per the germline V gene, CDR1 is LGHDT and CDR2 is YNNKEL (reference sequence). Between the trimmed V and J ends, which lost 1 base and 4 bases, there was a span of 14 bases. This CDR3 is built from 15 residues. Here the CDR3 reads CASSQGGLTGYEQYF. The CDR3, as DNA: TGTGCCAGCAGCCAAGGGGGACTGACCGGGTACGAGCAGTACTTC.

This clonotype was recorded at least ten times. The J gene is TRBJ2-3, the V gene TRBV28; TRBD2 matches at 8 bases. The germline V gene encodes CDR1 MDHEN and CDR2 SYDVKM. J was trimmed by 14 bases and V by 2 bases; bases with no gene match: 6. The CDR3 is made up of 12 amino acids. The CDR3 DNA is TGTGCCAGCAGTTTAGGCGGGAGGATGGGGTATTTT. Protein: CASSLGGRMGYF.

This clonotype has only a few counts. This chain connects TRBV20-1 to TRBJ1-5, with 12 bases matching TRBD1. Trimming at V came to 0 bases and at J to 5 bases, leaving 5 bases not matched to a gene. Germline V gene lookup returns CDR1 DFQATT and CDR2 SNEGSKA (reference sequence). The CDR3 has 16 amino acids. The CDR3 DNA reads as TGCAGTGCTAGAGATCGGGACAGGGGGCCTTATCAGCCCCAGCATTTT. This sequence encodes CSARDRDRGPYQPQHF.

This clonotype has ten or more counts. The V gene is TRBV2, the J gene TRBJ2-7; weak D call: TRBD2 (6 bases). Trimming cost V 8 bases and J 9 bases, with 14 bases left between them. This CDR3 is built from 11 residues. Germline V lookup: CDR1 SNHLY, CDR2 FYNNEI. CDR3: CASAGNEGQYF. The CDR3 nucleotides read TGTGCCAGCGCGGGGAACGAAGGGCAGTACTTC.

This clonotype showed up many times. In DNA form, the CDR3 reads TGTGCCAGCAGTTCGGCGGGACTAGCCAACAATGAGCAGTTCTTC. Translating gives CASSSAGLANNEQFF. The chain employs TRBV6-7 and TRBJ2-1; TRBD2 aligns across 9 bases. TRBV6-7 is an ORF for which the function is uncertain. V lost 4 bases, J lost 5 bases, and 6 bases stayed unmatched. This CDR3 comprises 15 residues.

The table lists this clonotype with many counts. The rearrangement links TRBV20-1 to TRBJ2-3, with 7 nucleotides matching TRBD2. The CDR3 is 16 amino acids. V shed 5 bases, J shed 1 base, and the junction held 12 bases outside the gene matches. CDR1 is DFQATT, CDR2 SNEGSKA, per germline (reference sequence). Here the CDR3 reads CSAPPSGLLGTDTQYF. CDR3 coding DNA: TGCAGTGCTCCGCCTAGCGGTTTATTAGGCACAGATACGCAGTATTTT.

This clonotype was observed at least ten times. V gene TRBV5-1 combines with J gene TRBJ2-3; 9 bases line up with TRBD2. Germline V gene lookup returns CDR1 SGHRS and CDR2 YFSETQ. Losses at the gene ends were 4 bases for V and 6 bases for J; bases not matched to a gene: 9. The CDR3 length is 15 residues. Written as DNA, the CDR3 is TGCGCCAGCAGCCCCGGGACTAGCAATCTGGATACGCAGTATTTT. It translates to CASSPGTSNLDTQYF.